These T cell receptor beta chains were read from a single sample in a study of cytomegalovirus exposure and HLA in healthy donors. Assay: immunoSEQ multiplex PCR; the TCRdb copy retains only in-frame clones and omits some. The sample records roughly 150,000 clones, under 90% being singletons. The specimen sequenced was PBMCs. These receptors all come from a boy between 2 and 10 years old in good health and CMV-seronegative. The CDR3 runs from the conserved cysteine through the conserved F or W. Each record gives: V gene, J gene, CDR3 length, CDR3 protein.

v_gene: TRBV6-1; j_gene: TRBJ2-1; len: 12; CDR3aa: CASSDLTEEQFF
v_gene: TRBV6-1; j_gene: TRBJ1-2; len: 18; CDR3aa: CASSETVRDRRLNYGYTF
v_gene: TRBV5-6; j_gene: TRBJ2-7; len: 14; CDR3aa: CASETGLGSYEQYF
v_gene: TRBV7-3; j_gene: TRBJ2-5; len: 16; CDR3aa: CASSFTGTSGPETQYF
v_gene: TRBV6-1; j_gene: TRBJ1-2; len: 12; CDR3aa: CASSEVLVGYTF
v_gene: TRBV11-2; j_gene: TRBJ2-1; len: 15; CDR3aa: CASSFRVSGYNEQFF
v_gene: TRBV7-8; j_gene: -; len: 14; CDR3aa: CASLGGDRDYEQYF
v_gene: TRBV6-6; j_gene: TRBJ2-7; len: 14; CDR3aa: CASSTGVGHYEQYF
v_gene: TRBV5-1; j_gene: TRBJ1-2; len: 15; CDR3aa: CASSLVGGGSDGYTF
v_gene: TRBV29-1; j_gene: TRBJ1-2; len: 14; CDR3aa: CSVGAWIGAYGYTF
v_gene: TRBV4-1; j_gene: TRBJ1-1; len: 16; CDR3aa: CASSQDPGLMNTEAFF
v_gene: TRBV9; j_gene: TRBJ1-6; len: 12; CDR3aa: CASRSRESPLHF
v_gene: TRBV25-1; j_gene: TRBJ2-2; len: 18; CDR3aa: CASSPTWGGSKNTGELFF
v_gene: TRBV7-6; j_gene: TRBJ2-5; len: 13; CDR3aa: CASRQGAGETQYF
v_gene: TRBV29-1; j_gene: TRBJ2-4; len: 16; CDR3aa: CSAVERDTGAKNIQYF
v_gene: TRBV7-9; j_gene: TRBJ1-1; len: 18; CDR3aa: CASRRRAIRDNANTEAFF